These 27 T cell receptor beta chains share one sample of origin, sequenced in a study of cytomegalovirus exposure and HLA in healthy donors (TCRdb year 2017). The library was prepared using the immunoSEQ multiplex PCR assay. The multiplex PCR relied on a mix of 60 forward primers for TCR Vbeta segments and 13 reverse primers for TCR Jbeta segments. TCRdb provides this immuneACCESS table in a form limited to in-frame rearrangements. Some clones are lacking; in checked studies, under half of them reflect an unresolved V gene, and why the rest are absent is not known. Within this sample are about 210,000 clones, with more than 70% of them counted one time only. The ten largest clones represent 1.5% to 2% of the sample. The sample taken for sequencing was PBMCs. These receptors were taken from a man aged 40-50 years in good health and CMV-seropositive.

The chain links TRBV6-1 to TRBJ1-5; 8 bases align to TRBD1. V lost 5 bases, J lost 3 bases, and 3 bases stayed unmatched. Germline V CDR1 and CDR2: MNHNS, SASEGT. The CDR3 loop spans 14 amino acids. The DNA of the CDR3 is TGTGCCAGCAGTCAGACAGGGGACAATCAGCCCCAGCATTTT. Amino acids: CASSQTGDNQPQHF.

The rearrangement links TRBV6-6 to TRBJ2-5; D unclear. V was pared by 6 bases and J by 11 bases, with 13 bases between. CDR3 length equals 11 residues. Germline values: CDR1 MNHNY, CDR2 SVGAGI (reference sequence). The CDR3, as DNA: TGTGCCAGCAGCCCCTTATTGGAGCAGTACTTC. As protein: CASSPLLEQYF.

The chain combines TRBV6-1 with TRBJ1-5, with TRBD1 as a possible D gene (6 bases). CDR1 MNHNS and CDR2 SASEGT come from the germline V gene. This CDR3 is built from 15 residues. The ends were cut back, 5 bases at V and 6 bases at J, with 17 bases in the middle. CDR3 sequence: CASSLRTAVGQPQHF. In DNA form, the CDR3 reads TGTGCCAGCAGTCTTAGGACAGCCGTCGGTCAGCCCCAGCATTTT.

The chain is built from TRBV7-8 and TRBJ2-1; 7 bases match TRBD1. Germline lookup yields CDR1 SGHVS and CDR2 FQNEAQ. V lost 9 bases, J lost 4 bases, and 6 bases stayed unmatched. The CDR3 loop spans 13 amino acids. The CDR3 region is CASWAGGYNEQFF. CDR3 nucleotides: TGTGCCAGTTGGGCAGGGGGTTACAATGAGCAGTTCTTC.

The chain links TRBV7-9 to TRBJ1-5; 9 nucleotides match TRBD1. This CDR3 is 17 amino acids long. The germline V gene has CDR1 SEHNR and CDR2 FQNEAQ (reference sequence). With V trimmed by 1 base and J by 0 bases, 4 bases remained unmatched. CDR3 sequence: CASSLGQGGDSNQPQHF. DNA for the CDR3: TGTGCCAGCAGCTTAGGACAGGGGGGGGATAGCAATCAGCCCCAGCATTTT.

This chain joins TRBV28 and TRBJ1-1; 7 bases are shared with TRBD1. Trimming removed 2 bases from V and 0 bases from J; junction bases left unmatched: 3. This CDR3 spans 15 amino acids. The germline V gene encodes CDR1 MDHEN and CDR2 SYDVKM. The CDR3 sequence is CASSLLGQMNTEAFF. CDR3 nucleotide sequence: TGTGCCAGCAGTTTACTGGGACAGATGAACACTGAAGCTTTCTTT.

The rearrangement joins TRBV10-1 to TRBJ1-4; unclear D gene. Germline V CDR1 and CDR2: WNHNN, SYGVQD (reference sequence). CDR3 length: 15 amino acids. Trimming left V 5 bases short and J 7 bases short, with 17 bases between. CDR3 region: CASSIEALVFEKLFF. The CDR3 DNA reads as TGCGCCAGCAGTATAGAGGCTTTAGTTTTTGAAAAACTGTTTTTT.

V is TRBV27 and J is TRBJ1-5; a weak D match, TRBD1 (5 bases). Germline-derived CDR1 and CDR2 are MNHEY and SMNVEV (reference sequence). The CDR3 sequence is 17 residues long. V was cut by 5 bases and J by 0 bases, with 17 bases left in between. The CDR3 loop is CASSLRQPNYSNQPQHF. The CDR3 nucleotides are TGTGCCAGCAGTCTTCGACAGCCGAACTATAGCAATCAGCCCCAGCATTTT.

To note about this clone: Other DNA sequences from this sample encode an identical CDR3 as well. V gene TRBV7-7 combines with J gene TRBJ2-5; TRBD1 matches at 9 bases. After removal of 4 bases from V and 1 base from J, the junction contained 1 base not matched to a gene. CDR1 is SSHAT, CDR2 FNYEAQ, per germline (reference sequence). The CDR3 contains 14 residues. The CDR3 DNA follows: TGTGCCAGCAGCTCGGACAGGGGCCAAGAGACCCAGTACTTC. This codes for CASSSDRGQETQYF.

This clone was picked up one time. The genes are TRBV21-1 and TRBJ2-3; TRBD2, the D gene given by the table, was not confirmed from the DNA. TRBV21-1 is recorded as a pseudogene. This CDR3 has 18 residues. CDR3 nucleotide sequence: TGTGCCAGCAGCACCTTTGGGCCGGGCGGGAGGGGAACAGATACGCAGTATTTT. This gives the protein CASSTFGPGGRGTDTQYF.

V is TRBV6-5 and J is TRBJ2-7; 7 bases agree with TRBD2. This CDR3 is built from 13 residues. Germline V gene lookup returns CDR1 MNHEY and CDR2 SVGAGI. Trimming cost V 0 bases and J 9 bases; bases outside gene matches: 5. The CDR3 DNA sequence: TGTGCCAGCAGTTACTCGTTTCGGGAGGCGCAGTACTTC. Translating gives CASSYSFREAQYF.

The chain carries TRBV2 and TRBJ1-3; D not certain. Trimming left V 6 bases short and J 0 bases short, with 9 bases between. This CDR3 contains 14 residues. Germline lookup yields CDR1 SNHLY and CDR2 FYNNEI. This chain's CDR3 is CASRPTVSGNTIYF. The DNA for the CDR3 is TGTGCCAGCAGGCCAACTGTCTCTGGAAACACCATATATTTT.

The chain employs TRBV5-8 and TRBJ2-7; TRBD2 agrees at 11 bases. Germline V CDR1 and CDR2: SGHTS, YDEGEE. CDR3 length: 16 amino acids. Unmatched junction bases numbered 5, after V lost 0 bases and J lost 3 bases. In DNA, the CDR3 is TGTGCCAGCAGCTTGGTGTTCGGGACTAGCGGCTACGAGCAGTACTTC. As protein: CASSLVFGTSGYEQYF.

The table lists this clone with a count of one. This chain links TRBV7-2 with TRBJ1-5; 9 bases are a match to TRBD1. Germline values: CDR1 SGHTA, CDR2 FQGNSA. This CDR3 has 15 amino acids. The trim removed 5 bases at V and 3 bases at J, leaving 5 bases unmatched. For the CDR3, the DNA is TGTGCCAGCAGCCCGGGACAGGGAGACAATCAGCCCCAGCATTTT. Amino acids: CASSPGQGDNQPQHF. The full variable domain, completed using reference TRBV7-2 and TRBJ1-5, is GAGVSQSPSNKVTEKGKDVELRCDPISGHTALYWYRQSLGQGLEFLIYFQGNSAPDKSGLPSDRFSAERTGGSVSTLTIQRTQQEDSAVYLCASSPGQGDNQPQHFGDGTRLSIL.

The chain employs TRBV6-1 and TRBJ2-1; D gene unclear. CDR1 is MNHNS, CDR2 SASEGT, per germline. This CDR3 comprises 14 residues. Trimming cost V 7 bases and J 7 bases, with 17 bases left between them. The CDR3 sequence is CASKNEVVWNEQFF. In nucleotides, the CDR3 is TGTGCCAGCAAAAATGAGGTAGTGTGGAATGAGCAGTTCTTC.

This rearrangement joins TRBV29-1 to TRBJ2-1; D unresolved. V dropped 5 bases and J dropped 0 bases, with 11 bases sitting between them. Germline assignment: CDR1 SQVTM and CDR2 ANQGSEA. The CDR3 contains 14 residues. CDR3 bases: TGCAGCGTTCGTGGAGAAAGCTCCTACAATGAGCAGTTCTTC. It specifies CSVRGESSYNEQFF.

V usage is TRBV2 and J usage is TRBJ1-1; 11 bases are shared with TRBD1. Per germline, CDR1 SNHLY and CDR2 FYNNEI. Germline trimming cut 5 bases from V and 3 bases from J; bases unmatched to any gene: 2. The CDR3 has 14 amino acids. CDR3 DNA sequence: TGTGCCAGCAGTCGGGACAGGGGGTACACTGAAGCTTTCTTT. Its translation: CASSRDRGYTEAFF. Based on the CDR3 plus reference TRBV2 and TRBJ1-1, the full variable domain is EPEVTQTPSHQVTQMGQEVILRCVPISNHLYFYWYRQILGQKVEFLVSFYNNEISEKSEIFDDQFSVERPDGSNFTLKIRSTKLEDSAMYFCASSRDRGYTEAFFGQGTRLTVV.

This chain's CDR3 is CASTWGRVGLAGVGEQYF. CDR3 DNA: TGTGCCAGCACCTGGGGCAGGGTCGGACTAGCGGGAGTCGGGGAGCAGTACTTC. The chain combines TRBV28 with TRBJ2-5; 13 bases line up with TRBD2. Per germline, CDR1 MDHEN and CDR2 SYDVKM. This CDR3 comprises 18 residues. Germline trimming cut 7 bases from V and 11 bases from J; bases unmatched to any gene: 22.

The chain combines TRBV5-6 with TRBJ2-7; 7 nucleotides match TRBD2. CDR3 length: 15 amino acids. Trimming took 4 bases from V and 5 from J; bases not matched to a gene: 12. Germline V gene data show CDR1 as SGHDT and CDR2 as YYEEEE. The CDR3 here is CASSQGMGGPNEQYF. Here the CDR3 DNA reads TGTGCCAGCAGCCAAGGTATGGGAGGGCCAAACGAGCAGTACTTC.

The J gene is TRBJ1-1, the V gene TRBV19, with unresolved D. The germline V gene has CDR1 LNHDA and CDR2 SQIVND (reference sequence). The V end was cut by 3 bases, the J end by 6 bases, with 14 bases between. The length of the CDR3 is 14 residues. The CDR3 loop is CASSIDLGGSEAFF. For the CDR3, the DNA is TGTGCCAGTAGTATTGATTTGGGAGGTTCTGAAGCTTTCTTT.

This clone was picked up a small number of times. The chain joins TRBV5-1 to TRBJ2-2; maybe TRBD2 (7 bases). V shed 4 bases and J shed 6 bases, with 19 bases lying between them. The germline V gene has CDR1 SGHRS and CDR2 YFSETQ. The CDR3 is made up of 16 amino acids. The CDR3 reads CASSRGGGKLSGELFF. CDR3 DNA sequence: TGCGCCAGCAGCCGAGGGGGGGGAAAGTTATCCGGGGAGCTGTTTTTT.

The chain employs TRBV10-3 and TRBJ2-2; tentatively, D is TRBD2 (5 bases). V dropped 7 bases and J dropped 4 bases, with 16 bases sitting between them. This CDR3 region has 15 residues. Per germline, CDR1 ENHRY and CDR2 SYGVKD. CDR3 sequence: CAIKTGVTVTGELFF. As DNA, the CDR3 is TGTGCCATCAAAACCGGGGTCACTGTCACCGGGGAGCTGTTTTTT.

This chain joins TRBV9 and TRBJ2-1; the match to TRBD1 covers 8 bases. V lost 0 bases to trimming and J lost 9 bases; unmatched junction nucleotides: 8. This CDR3 spans 15 amino acids. CDR1 is SGDLS and CDR2 is YYNGEE in the germline V gene. The DNA of the CDR3 is TGTGCCAGCAGCGTAGCGGTCAGGGGGCGCAGTGAGCAGTTCTTC. Its protein is CASSVAVRGRSEQFF.

The chain combines TRBV19 with TRBJ1-1; 8 bases match TRBD1. Germline V gene data show CDR1 as LNHDA and CDR2 as SQIVND (reference sequence). J lost 8 bases, V lost 6 bases, and 11 bases had no gene match. CDR3 size: 14 residues. The CDR3: CASSRTHRGAEAFF. The DNA for the CDR3 is TGTGCCAGTAGCCGCACTCACAGGGGGGCCGAAGCTTTCTTT.

This clone was observed a single time. The chain is built from TRBV6-1 and TRBJ1-1, with 8 bases lining up with TRBD1. Germline CDR1 and CDR2: MNHNS and SASEGT. CDR3 length equals 13 residues. J lost 3 bases, V lost 6 bases, and 3 bases had no gene match. The CDR3 protein is CASSRQGYTEAFF. For the CDR3, the DNA is TGTGCCAGCAGCAGACAGGGGTACACTGAAGCTTTCTTT.

The V and J genes are TRBV19 and TRBJ2-1; TRBD2 aligns across 10 bases. The CDR3 totals 16 residues. Trimming removed 3 bases from V and 5 bases from J; junction bases left unmatched: 7. Germline V lookup: CDR1 LNHDA, CDR2 SQIVND (reference sequence). CDR3 bases: TGTGCCAGTAGTATGGGAGCGGGAGGGCCCCACAATGAGCAGTTCTTC. This encodes CASSMGAGGPHNEQFF.

This clone has just one count. The chain uses TRBV5-5 and TRBJ2-7; D not certain. The CDR3 runs 15 residues. Germline V gives CDR1 SGHKS, CDR2 YYEKEE (reference sequence). The V end was cut by 4 bases, the J end by 0 bases, with 14 bases between. The CDR3 sequence is CASSLAAGSSYEQYF. CDR3 bases: TGTGCCAGCAGCCTCGCCGCAGGCAGCTCCTACGAGCAGTACTTC.